A selection of T cell receptor beta chains follows, all from one sample in a study of T cell repertoires in cytomegalovirus infection. TCRdb re-derived calls from the reads in MiXCR, one entry per CDR3 protein. The data contain around 530,000 distinct CDR3 sequences, 26% of them singletons. Sequenced: PBMCs. The receptors were sampled from a human donor in good health (CMV status not recorded). Some clones in this sample may be carry-over from other donors' samples. Each CDR3 is given with its conserved first and last residue. D genes are given only for firm matches. Part of the rows lack a size; the others show once, few, many or a class for expanded clones.

d_call j_call v_call clone_size cdr3_aa cdr3_nt
TRBD2 TRBJ2-2 TRBV5-4 few CASSSSGRARTGELFF TGTGCCAGCAGTTCTAGCGGGAGAGCCAGGACCGGGGAGCTGTTTTTT
- TRBJ2-2 TRBV4-2 - CASSQDSRPAVRTGELFF TGTGCCAGCAGCCAAGATTCAAGGCCCGCAGTTCGCACCGGGGAGCTGTTTTTT
TRBD2 TRBJ2-1 TRBV20-1 - CSARGLADNEQFF TGCAGTGCTAGGGGACTAGCGGACAATGAGCAGTTCTTC
TRBD1 TRBJ1-2 TRBV5-6 few CASSLGQGQDGYTF TGTGCCAGCAGCTTGGGGCAGGGACAGGATGGCTACACCTTC
- TRBJ2-7 TRBV28 few CASSFGNSYEQYF TGTGCCAGCAGTTTCGGGAACTCCTACGAGCAGTACTTC
- TRBJ1-5 TRBV4-2 - CASSPSRVGSQPQHF TGTGCCAGCAGCCCTTCCAGGGTCGGGAGTCAGCCCCAGCATTTT
- TRBJ2-7 TRBV20-1 few CSAPDLASYEQYF TGCAGTGCCCCAGACCTAGCGTCCTACGAGCAGTACTTC
TRBD2 TRBJ2-7 TRBV20-1 - CSARASGRTTYEQYF TGCAGTGCTAGGGCTAGCGGGAGGACTACCTACGAGCAGTACTTC
TRBD2 TRBJ2-1 TRBV4-1 - CASSQDRGLAEYNEQFF TGCGCCAGCAGCCAAGACCGCGGACTAGCGGAATACAATGAGCAGTTCTTC
- TRBJ2-7 TRBV6-2/TRBV6-3 - CASTPGQGISYEQYF TGTGCCAGCACCCCGGGCCAGGGAATTTCCTACGAGCAGTACTTC
- TRBJ1-4 TRBV12-3/TRBV12-4 many CASGGTELFF TGTGCCAGCGGGGGCACGGAACTGTTTTTT
TRBD2 TRBJ2-2 TRBV11-1 few CASSKHTGGLTGELFF TGTGCCAGCAGCAAACATACGGGAGGGCTCACCGGGGAGCTGTTTTTT
- TRBJ2-5 TRBV25-1 - CASSDTSKSETQYF TGTGCCAGCAGTGACACTAGTAAATCTGAGACCCAGTACTTC
- TRBJ1-1 TRBV25-1 - CASSELGVTNTEAFF TGTGCCAGCAGTGAATTGGGGGTTACGAACACTGAAGCTTTCTTT
TRBD2 TRBJ2-3 TRBV28 - CASSLWGGRATQAGTQYF TGTGCCAGCAGTTTATGGGGCGGGAGGGCCACGCAGGCGGGTACGCAGTATTTT
- TRBJ2-6 TRBV7-2 many CASSLRAGANVLTF TGTGCCAGCAGCTTAAGGGCCGGGGCCAACGTCCTGACTTTC
- TRBJ1-3 TRBV7-2 - CASSLVDRTSGNTIYF TGTGCCAGCAGCTTAGTCGACAGGACCTCTGGAAACACCATATATTTT
- TRBJ2-4 TRBV20-1 - CSASLGDRGNIQYF TGCAGTGCTAGTCTGGGTGACCGTGGAAACATTCAGTACTTC
- TRBJ2-2 TRBV28 few CASSFIQGTGPGELFF TGTGCCAGCAGTTTCATCCAGGGTACCGGGCCCGGGGAGCTGTTTTTT
TRBD1 TRBJ1-3 TRBV27 - CASSGTGNTIYF TGTGCCAGCTCGGGGACAGGGAACACCATATATTTT
- TRBJ2-2 TRBV7-8 few CASSLRAAGESGTGELFF TGTGCCAGCAGCTTACGCGCGGCCGGGGAGTCGGGCACCGGGGAGCTGTTTTTT
- TRBJ2-1 TRBV12-3/TRBV12-4 few CASVPRDRNEQFF TGTGCCAGCGTCCCGCGCGATCGGAATGAGCAGTTCTTC
TRBD2 TRBJ2-3 TRBV11-2 - CASSLGGKASGRPTDTQYF TGTGCCAGCAGCTTAGGGGGAAAGGCTAGCGGGAGACCGACAGATACGCAGTATTTT
- TRBJ2-1 TRBV28 few CATYGVLRPHNEQFF TGTGCCACCTATGGGGTGCTTAGGCCCCACAATGAGCAGTTCTTC
TRBD1 TRBJ1-6 TRBV6-1 - CASRKDRGYEFKYSPLHF TGTGCCAGCAGGAAGGACAGGGGTTACGAATTCAAATATTCACCCCTCCACTTT
- TRBJ1-2 TRBV5-1 - CASILGFGDGYTF TGCGCCAGCATCTTGGGGTTCGGGGATGGCTACACCTTC
- TRBJ1-4 TRBV19 - CASSTNKYEKLFF TGTGCCAGTAGTACGAACAAATATGAAAAACTGTTTTTT
TRBD1 TRBJ1-1 TRBV4-1 - CASSQGTGAGWTEAFF TGCGCCAGCAGCCAAGGGACAGGGGCAGGGTGGACTGAAGCTTTCTTT
TRBD2 TRBJ2-1 TRBV12-3/TRBV12-4 - CASSLLRSSGLILVNEQFF TGTGCCAGCAGTTTGTTACGGTCTAGCGGGCTTATATTGGTCAATGAGCAGTTCTTC
- TRBJ1-3 TRBV12-3/TRBV12-4 - CASSLEGRNTIYF TGTGCCAGCAGTTTGGAGGGGAGAAACACCATATATTTT
- TRBJ2-1 TRBV4-1 - CASSQEFLSYNEQFF TGCGCCAGCAGCCAAGAATTCCTCTCCTACAATGAGCAGTTCTTC
- TRBJ2-7 TRBV19 - CASSDGIYEQYF TGTGCCAGTAGCGACGGTATCTACGAGCAGTACTTC
TRBD2 TRBJ2-1 TRBV6-1 - CASRGLAVVNEQFF TGTGCCAGCAGGGGACTAGCGGTGGTCAATGAGCAGTTCTTC
TRBD2 TRBJ2-3 TRBV7-2 few CASSSRGLAGVIWDTQYF TGTGCCAGCAGCTCCCGGGGACTAGCGGGAGTGATATGGGATACGCAGTATTTT
- TRBJ1-5 TRBV19 few CASTLLLWSNQPQHF TGTGCCAGTACCCTTCTACTATGGAGCAATCAGCCCCAGCATTTT
- TRBJ1-4 TRBV4-2 - CASSQDGQGARISEKLFF TGTGCCAGCAGCCAAGATGGGCAGGGTGCGAGAATCAGTGAAAAACTGTTTTTT
- TRBJ2-3 TRBV19 - CASSNRPYGTDTQYF TGTGCCAGTAGTAACAGGCCATACGGCACAGATACGCAGTATTTT
- TRBJ1-1 TRBV7-2 few CASSFYRVMNTEAFF TGTGCCAGCAGCTTCTACAGGGTTATGAACACTGAAGCTTTCTTT
TRBD1 TRBJ1-2 TRBV7-2 few CASSPRVTGENGYTF TGTGCCAGCAGCCCCAGGGTGACAGGGGAGAATGGCTACACCTTC
- TRBJ2-7 TRBV7-2 - CASSLVGAGKANEQYF TGTGCCAGCAGCTTAGTCGGCGCGGGAAAGGCGAACGAGCAGTACTTC
TRBD2 TRBJ2-4 TRBV20-1 - CSASRARGTRLNIQYF TGCAGTGCTAGTCGTGCCCGCGGGACTAGGTTGAACATTCAGTACTTC
- TRBJ2-5 TRBV7-6 few CASSPGRAYHETQYF TGTGCCAGCAGCCCCGGGCGGGCGTATCACGAGACCCAGTACTTC
- TRBJ2-1 TRBV7-6 few CASKLPGYHNEQFF TGTGCCAGCAAGCTCCCCGGGTATCATAATGAGCAGTTCTTC
TRBD1 TRBJ1-3 TRBV20-1 - CSATTNRGGNTIYF TGCAGTGCCACCACGAACAGGGGAGGAAACACCATATATTTT
- TRBJ2-1 TRBV6-5 - CASSPMSSYNEQFF TGTGCCAGCAGTCCGATGAGCTCCTACAATGAGCAGTTCTTC
- TRBJ1-5 TRBV7-2 few CASSRLGGDQPQHF TGTGCCAGCAGCCGTCTGGGCGGGGATCAGCCCCAGCATTTT
TRBD1 TRBJ1-4 TRBV5-1 - CASSRTGTGTNEKLFF TGCGCCAGCAGCAGAACCGGGACAGGAACTAATGAAAAACTGTTTTTT